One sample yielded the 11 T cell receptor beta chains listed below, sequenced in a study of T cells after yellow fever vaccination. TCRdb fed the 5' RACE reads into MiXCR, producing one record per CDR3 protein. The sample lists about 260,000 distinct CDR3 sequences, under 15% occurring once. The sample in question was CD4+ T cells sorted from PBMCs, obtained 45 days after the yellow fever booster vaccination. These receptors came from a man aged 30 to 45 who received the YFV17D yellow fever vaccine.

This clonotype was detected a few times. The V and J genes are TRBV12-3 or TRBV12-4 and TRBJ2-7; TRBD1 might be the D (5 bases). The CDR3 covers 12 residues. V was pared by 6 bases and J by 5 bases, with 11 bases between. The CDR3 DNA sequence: TGTGCCAGCAGGATGCAGGGTGACGAGCAGTACTTC. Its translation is CASRMQGDEQYF.

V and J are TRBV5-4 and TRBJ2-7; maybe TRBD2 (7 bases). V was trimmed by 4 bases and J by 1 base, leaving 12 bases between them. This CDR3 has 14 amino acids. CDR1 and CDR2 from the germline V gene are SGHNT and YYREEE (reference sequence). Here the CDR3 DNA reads TGTGCCAGCAGCAAGGGGGGGGATTCCTACGAGCAGTACTTC. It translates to CASSKGGDSYEQYF.

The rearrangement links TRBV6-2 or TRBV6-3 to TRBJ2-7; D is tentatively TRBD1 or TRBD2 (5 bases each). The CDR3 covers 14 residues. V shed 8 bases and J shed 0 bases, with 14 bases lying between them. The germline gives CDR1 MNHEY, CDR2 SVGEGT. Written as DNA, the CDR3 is TGTGCCAGCGTTCGGGACCCGAGCTCCTACGAGCAGTACTTC. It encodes CASVRDPSSYEQYF.

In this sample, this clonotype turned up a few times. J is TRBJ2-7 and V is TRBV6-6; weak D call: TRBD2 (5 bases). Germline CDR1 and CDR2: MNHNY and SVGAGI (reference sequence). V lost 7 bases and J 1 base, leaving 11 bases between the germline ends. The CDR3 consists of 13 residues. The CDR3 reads CASTDRGSYEQYF. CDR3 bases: TGTGCCAGCACCGACCGGGGTTCCTACGAGCAGTACTTC.

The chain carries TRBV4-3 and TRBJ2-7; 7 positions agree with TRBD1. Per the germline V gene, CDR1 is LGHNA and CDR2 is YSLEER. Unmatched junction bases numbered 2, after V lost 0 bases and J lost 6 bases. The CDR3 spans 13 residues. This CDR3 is CASSQEQGTEQYF. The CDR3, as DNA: TGCGCCAGCAGCCAAGAACAGGGGACCGAGCAGTACTTC.

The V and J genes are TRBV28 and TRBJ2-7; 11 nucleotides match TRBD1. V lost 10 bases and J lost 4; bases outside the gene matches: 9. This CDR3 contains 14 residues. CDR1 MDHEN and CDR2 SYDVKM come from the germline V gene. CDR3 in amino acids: CATIRDRGSYEQYF. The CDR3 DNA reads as TGTGCCACCATCAGGGACAGGGGGTCTTACGAGCAGTACTTC.

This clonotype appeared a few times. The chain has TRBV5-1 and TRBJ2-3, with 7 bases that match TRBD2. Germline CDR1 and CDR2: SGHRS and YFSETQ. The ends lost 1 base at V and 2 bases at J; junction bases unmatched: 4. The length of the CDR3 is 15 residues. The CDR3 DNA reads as TGCGCCAGCAGCTTGCCGGGGGGAAACACAGATACGCAGTATTTT. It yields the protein CASSLPGGNTDTQYF.

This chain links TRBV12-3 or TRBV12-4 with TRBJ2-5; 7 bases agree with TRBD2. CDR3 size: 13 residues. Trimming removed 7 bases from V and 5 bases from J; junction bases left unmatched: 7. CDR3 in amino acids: CASMIAGWETQYF. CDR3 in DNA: TGTGCCAGCATGATAGCGGGTTGGGAGACCCAGTACTTC.

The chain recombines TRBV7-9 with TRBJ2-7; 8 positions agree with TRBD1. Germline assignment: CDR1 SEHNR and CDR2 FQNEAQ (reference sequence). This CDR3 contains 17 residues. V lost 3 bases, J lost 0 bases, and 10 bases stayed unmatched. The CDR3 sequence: CASSFPSGTGFSYEQYF. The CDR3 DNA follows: TGTGCCAGCAGCTTCCCGTCCGGGACAGGTTTCTCCTACGAGCAGTACTTC.

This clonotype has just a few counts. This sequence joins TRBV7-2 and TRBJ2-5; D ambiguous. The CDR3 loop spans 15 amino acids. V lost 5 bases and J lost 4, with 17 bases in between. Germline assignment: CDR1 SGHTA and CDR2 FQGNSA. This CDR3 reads CASSPPLRRPETQYF. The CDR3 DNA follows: TGTGCCAGCAGCCCTCCCCTTAGGAGACCAGAGACCCAGTACTTC.

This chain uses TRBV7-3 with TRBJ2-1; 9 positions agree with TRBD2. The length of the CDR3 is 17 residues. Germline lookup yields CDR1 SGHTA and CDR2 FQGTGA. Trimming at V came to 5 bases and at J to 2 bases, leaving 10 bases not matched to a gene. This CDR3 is CASSLISKREAYNEQFF. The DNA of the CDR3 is TGTGCCAGCAGCCTAATCTCCAAGCGGGAGGCCTACAATGAGCAGTTCTTC. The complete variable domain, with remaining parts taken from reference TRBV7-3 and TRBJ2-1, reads GAGVSQTPSNKVTEKGKYVELRCDPISGHTALYWYRQSLGQGPEFLIYFQGTGAADDSGLPNDRFFAVRPEGSVSTLKIQRTERGDSAVYLCASSLISKREAYNEQFFGPGTRLTVL.